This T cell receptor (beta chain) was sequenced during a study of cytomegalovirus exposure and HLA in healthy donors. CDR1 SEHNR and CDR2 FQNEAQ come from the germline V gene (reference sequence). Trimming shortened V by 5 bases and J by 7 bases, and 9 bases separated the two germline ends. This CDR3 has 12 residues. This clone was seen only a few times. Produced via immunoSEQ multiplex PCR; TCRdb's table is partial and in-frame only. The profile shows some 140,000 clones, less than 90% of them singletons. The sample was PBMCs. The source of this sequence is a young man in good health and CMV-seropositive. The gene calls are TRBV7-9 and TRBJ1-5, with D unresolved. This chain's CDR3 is CASSTSGQPQHF. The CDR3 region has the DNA TGTGCCAGCAGCACGAGCGGGCAGCCCCAGCATTTT.